Listed here is a single TCR beta chain. The sample originates from a study of cytomegalovirus exposure and HLA in healthy donors. V gave up 4 bases and J gave up 3 bases, with 13 bases separating them. Per germline, CDR1 MNHNS and CDR2 SASEGT. The CDR3 spans 15 residues. Both 60 Vbeta primers and 13 Jbeta primers went into the PCR. Repertoires were generated with immunoSEQ multiplex PCR, while TCRdb's copy carries only in-frame clones and drops some. The data hold more than 85,000 clones, with about 73% observed a single time. This receptor was taken from a woman in her 30s in good health and CMV-seronegative. This sequence joins TRBV6-1 and TRBJ2-1; D may be TRBD2 (5 bases). The sample taken for sequencing was PBMCs. The CDR3 bases are TGTGCCAGCAGTGTCCGGGATACCCACTACAATGAGCAGTTCTTC. This translates into CASSVRDTHYNEQFF.